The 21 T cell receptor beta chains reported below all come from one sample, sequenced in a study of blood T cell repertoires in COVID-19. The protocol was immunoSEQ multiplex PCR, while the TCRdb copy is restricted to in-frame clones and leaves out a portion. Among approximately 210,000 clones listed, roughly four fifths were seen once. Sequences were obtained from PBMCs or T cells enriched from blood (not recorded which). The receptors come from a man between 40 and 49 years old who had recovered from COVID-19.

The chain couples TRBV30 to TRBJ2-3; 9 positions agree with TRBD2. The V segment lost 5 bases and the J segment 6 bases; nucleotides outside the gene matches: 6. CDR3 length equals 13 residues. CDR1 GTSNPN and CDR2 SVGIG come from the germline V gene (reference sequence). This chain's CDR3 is CAWSLSGRDTQYF. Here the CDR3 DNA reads TGTGCCTGGTCACTAAGCGGGAGGGATACGCAGTATTTT.

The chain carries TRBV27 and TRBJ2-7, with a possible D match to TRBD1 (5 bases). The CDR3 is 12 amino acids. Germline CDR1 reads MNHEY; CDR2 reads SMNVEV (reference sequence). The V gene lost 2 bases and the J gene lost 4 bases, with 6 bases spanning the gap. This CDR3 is CASSLRGYEQYF. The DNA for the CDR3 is TGTGCCAGCAGTTTAAGGGGATACGAGCAGTACTTC.

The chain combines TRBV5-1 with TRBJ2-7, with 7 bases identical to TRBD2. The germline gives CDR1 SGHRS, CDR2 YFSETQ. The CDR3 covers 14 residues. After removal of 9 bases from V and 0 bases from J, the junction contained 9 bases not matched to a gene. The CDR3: CAIPLSGDSYEQYV. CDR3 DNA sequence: TGCGCCATCCCCCTGAGCGGGGACTCCTACGAGCAGTACGTC.

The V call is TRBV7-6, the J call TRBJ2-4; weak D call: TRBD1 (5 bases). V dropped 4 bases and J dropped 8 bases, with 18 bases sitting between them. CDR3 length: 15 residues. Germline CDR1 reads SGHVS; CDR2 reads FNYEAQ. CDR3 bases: TGTGCCAGCAGCTCCCTTGCCCAGGGTGGGGACATTCAGTACTTC. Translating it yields CASSSLAQGGDIQYF.

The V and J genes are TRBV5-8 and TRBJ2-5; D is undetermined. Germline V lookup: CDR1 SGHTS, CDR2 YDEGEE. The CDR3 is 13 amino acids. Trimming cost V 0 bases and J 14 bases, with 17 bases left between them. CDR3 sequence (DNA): TGTGCCAGCAGCTTGGGACTGCGTAGGATGTATTACTTC. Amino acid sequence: CASSLGLRRMYYF.

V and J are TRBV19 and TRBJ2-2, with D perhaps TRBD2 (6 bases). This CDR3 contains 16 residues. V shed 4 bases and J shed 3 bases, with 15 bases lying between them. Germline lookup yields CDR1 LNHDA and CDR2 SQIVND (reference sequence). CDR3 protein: CASSTPGDRDTGELFF. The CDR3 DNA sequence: TGTGCCAGTAGTACTCCGGGGGACCGGGACACCGGGGAGCTGTTTTTT. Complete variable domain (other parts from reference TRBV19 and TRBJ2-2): DGGITQSPKYLFRKEGQNVTLSCEQNLNHDAMYWYRQDPGQGLRLIYYSQIVNDFQKGDIAEGYSVSREKKESFPLTVTSAQKNPTAFYLCASSTPGDRDTGELFFGEGSRLTVL.

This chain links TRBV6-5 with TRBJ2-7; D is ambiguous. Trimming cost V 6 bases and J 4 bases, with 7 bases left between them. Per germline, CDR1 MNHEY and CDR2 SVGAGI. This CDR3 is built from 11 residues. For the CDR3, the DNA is TGTGCCAGCAGCGACACGTACGAGCAGTACGTC. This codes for CASSDTYEQYV.

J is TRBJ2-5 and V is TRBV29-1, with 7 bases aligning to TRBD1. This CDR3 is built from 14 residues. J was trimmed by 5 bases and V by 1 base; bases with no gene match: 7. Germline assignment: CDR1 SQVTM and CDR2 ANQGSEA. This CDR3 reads CSVEGDSLGETQYF. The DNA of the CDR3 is TGCAGCGTTGAAGGGGACAGCTTAGGGGAGACCCAGTACTTC.

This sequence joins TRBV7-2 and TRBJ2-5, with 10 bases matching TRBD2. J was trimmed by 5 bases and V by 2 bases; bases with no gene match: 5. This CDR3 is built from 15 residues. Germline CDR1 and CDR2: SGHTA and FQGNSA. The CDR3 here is CASSLLAGVPETQYF. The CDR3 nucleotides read TGTGCCAGCAGCTTACTAGCGGGAGTACCTGAGACCCAGTACTTC.

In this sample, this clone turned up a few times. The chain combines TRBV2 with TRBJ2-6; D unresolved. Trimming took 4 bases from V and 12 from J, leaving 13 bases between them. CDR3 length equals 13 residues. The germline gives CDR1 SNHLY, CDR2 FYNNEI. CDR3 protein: CASSGRQDTVLTF. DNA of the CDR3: TGTGCCAGCAGTGGTCGACAAGATACCGTCCTGACTTTC.

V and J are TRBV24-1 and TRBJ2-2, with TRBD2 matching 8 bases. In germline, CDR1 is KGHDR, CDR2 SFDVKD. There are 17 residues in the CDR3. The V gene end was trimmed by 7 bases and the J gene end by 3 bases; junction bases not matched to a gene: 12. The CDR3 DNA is TGTGCCACCAGGGCCCTCAGCGGGAGAGGGGACACCGGGGAGCTGTTTTTT. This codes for CATRALSGRGDTGELFF.

CDR3 DNA sequence: TGTGCCAGCAGTGACGGTCGTAATAGCAATCAGCCCCAGCATTTT. Protein product: CASSDGRNSNQPQHF. The chain uses TRBV2 and TRBJ1-5, with D hard to call. The V end lost 3 bases, the J end lost 0 bases, and 9 bases lay between the germline ends. CDR1 is SNHLY and CDR2 is FYNNEI in the germline V gene. The CDR3 runs 15 residues.

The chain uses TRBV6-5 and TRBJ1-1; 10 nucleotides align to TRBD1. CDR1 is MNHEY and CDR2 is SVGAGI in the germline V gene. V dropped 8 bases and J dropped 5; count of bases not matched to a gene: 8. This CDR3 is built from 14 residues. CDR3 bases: TGTGCCAGCCGAGACAGGGGGCTGGGGACTGAAGCTTTCTTT. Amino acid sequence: CASRDRGLGTEAFF.

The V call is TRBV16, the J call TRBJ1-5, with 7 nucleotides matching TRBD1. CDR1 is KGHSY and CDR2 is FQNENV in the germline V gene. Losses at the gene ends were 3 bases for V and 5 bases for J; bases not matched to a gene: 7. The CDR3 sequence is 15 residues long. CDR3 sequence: CASSQSGGGDQPQHF. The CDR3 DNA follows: TGTGCCAGCAGCCAGTCAGGGGGTGGGGATCAGCCCCAGCATTTT.

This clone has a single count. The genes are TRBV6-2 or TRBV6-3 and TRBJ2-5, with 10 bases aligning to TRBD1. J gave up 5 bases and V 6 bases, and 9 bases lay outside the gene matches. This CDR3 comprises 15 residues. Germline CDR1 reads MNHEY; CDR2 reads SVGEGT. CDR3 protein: CASSLPTGGAETQYF. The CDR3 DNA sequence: TGTGCCAGCAGCCTCCCGACAGGGGGCGCGGAGACCCAGTACTTC.

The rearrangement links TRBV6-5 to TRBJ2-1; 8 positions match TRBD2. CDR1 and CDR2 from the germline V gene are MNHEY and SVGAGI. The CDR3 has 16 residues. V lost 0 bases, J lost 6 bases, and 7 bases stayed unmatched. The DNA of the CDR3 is TGTGCCAGCAGTTACTCCTCTGGACTAGCACCCAATGAGCAGTTCTTC. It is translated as CASSYSSGLAPNEQFF.

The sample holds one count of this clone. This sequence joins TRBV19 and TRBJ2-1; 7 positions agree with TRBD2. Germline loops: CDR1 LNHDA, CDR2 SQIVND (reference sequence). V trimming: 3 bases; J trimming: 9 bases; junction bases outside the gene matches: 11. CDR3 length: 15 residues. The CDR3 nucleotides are TGTGCCAGTAGTATCTTAGAGACTAGCCCTACTGAGCAGTTCTTC. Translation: CASSILETSPTEQFF.

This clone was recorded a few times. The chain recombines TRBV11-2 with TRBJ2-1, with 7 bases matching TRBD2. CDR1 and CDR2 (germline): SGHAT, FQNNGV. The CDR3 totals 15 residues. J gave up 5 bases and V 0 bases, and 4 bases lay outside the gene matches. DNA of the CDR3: TGTGCCAGCAGCTTAGAAGCGGGAAGCCACAATGAGCAGTTCTTC. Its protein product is CASSLEAGSHNEQFF.

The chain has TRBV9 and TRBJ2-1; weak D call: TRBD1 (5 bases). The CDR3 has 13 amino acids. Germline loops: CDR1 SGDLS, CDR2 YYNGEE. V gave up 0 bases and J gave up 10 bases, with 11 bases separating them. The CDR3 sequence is CASSVVGALEQFF. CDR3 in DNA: TGTGCCAGCAGCGTAGTTGGGGCATTGGAGCAGTTCTTC.

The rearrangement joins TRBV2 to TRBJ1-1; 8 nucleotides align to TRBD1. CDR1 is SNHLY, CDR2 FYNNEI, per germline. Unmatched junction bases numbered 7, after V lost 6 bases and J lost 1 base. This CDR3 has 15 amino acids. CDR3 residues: CASRYRGLGNTEAFF. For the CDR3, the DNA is TGTGCCAGCAGATACAGGGGGTTGGGGAACACTGAAGCTTTCTTT.

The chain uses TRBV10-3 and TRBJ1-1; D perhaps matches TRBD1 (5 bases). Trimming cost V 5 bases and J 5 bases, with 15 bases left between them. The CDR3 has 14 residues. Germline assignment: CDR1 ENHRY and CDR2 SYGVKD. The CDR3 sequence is CAISSMGGETEAFF. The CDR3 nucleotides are TGTGCCATCAGTTCCATGGGGGGGGAGACTGAAGCTTTCTTT.